This is a list of T cell receptor beta chains from one sample in a study of CD8 T cells in Susac syndrome. TCRdb redid the calling of the immunoSEQ multiplex PCR reads with MiXCR, one entry per CDR3 protein. The sample yields some 150,000 distinct CDR3 sequences, approximately 94% seen once. Sequencing was carried out using CD4+ T cells from PBMCs. Receptors originate from a human donor in good health. CDR3s include the opening cysteine and the closing phenylalanine or tryptophan. Each record gives: V gene, clone size, D gene, J gene, CDR3 protein, CDR3 DNA. D genes are given only for firm matches. Some rows mark clone size as missing; the rest say once, few, many or name a class of expanded clone.

v_gene: TRBV6-2/TRBV6-3; abundance: NA; d_gene: NA; j_gene: TRBJ2-7; CDR3aa: CAVRSIWYEQYF; CDR3nt: TGTGCCGTCAGAAGTATATGGTACGAGCAGTACTTC
v_gene: TRBV7-2; abundance: NA; d_gene: NA; j_gene: TRBJ1-1; CDR3aa: CASSFDNYFEAFF; CDR3nt: TGTGCCAGCAGCTTCGATAATTACTTTGAAGCTTTCTTT
v_gene: TRBV29-1; abundance: NA; d_gene: NA; j_gene: TRBJ2-2; CDR3aa: CSVGGTGELFF; CDR3nt: TGCAGCGTGGGGGGAACCGGGGAGCTGTTTTTT
v_gene: TRBV5-1; abundance: NA; d_gene: TRBD1; j_gene: TRBJ2-7; CDR3aa: CASSLAIGTGIYEQYF; CDR3nt: TGCGCCAGCAGCTTGGCCATCGGGACAGGAATCTACGAGCAGTACTTC
v_gene: TRBV28; abundance: NA; d_gene: NA; j_gene: TRBJ2-3; CDR3aa: CASSLTGSTQYF; CDR3nt: TGTGCCAGCAGTTTGACTGGCTCAACGCAGTATTTT
v_gene: TRBV6-7; abundance: NA; d_gene: NA; j_gene: TRBJ2-2; CDR3aa: CASSYSFAGATNTGELFF; CDR3nt: TGTGCCAGCAGTTACTCGTTTGCAGGGGCCACGAACACCGGGGAGCTGTTTTTT
v_gene: TRBV28; abundance: NA; d_gene: TRBD1; j_gene: TRBJ2-3; CDR3aa: CASSWLTGGAADTQYF; CDR3nt: TGTGCCAGCAGTTGGCTGACAGGGGGCGCGGCAGATACGCAGTATTTT
v_gene: TRBV5-1; abundance: NA; d_gene: NA; j_gene: TRBJ2-5; CDR3aa: CASSLLSRNQETQYF; CDR3nt: TGCGCCAGCAGCTTGCTTTCCAGGAACCAAGAGACCCAGTACTTC
v_gene: TRBV3-1; abundance: NA; d_gene: TRBD2; j_gene: TRBJ2-5; CDR3aa: CASSQAGGQYF; CDR3nt: TGTGCCAGCAGCCAAGCGGGAGGCCAGTACTTC
v_gene: TRBV5-1; abundance: NA; d_gene: NA; j_gene: TRBJ2-5; CDR3aa: CASTQGSGAAETQYF; CDR3nt: TGCGCCAGCACCCAAGGGTCGGGAGCGGCAGAGACCCAGTACTTC
v_gene: TRBV2; abundance: NA; d_gene: NA; j_gene: TRBJ1-2; CDR3aa: CASSATAFGTSYTF; CDR3nt: TGTGCCAGCAGTGCAACGGCTTTCGGGACAAGTTACACCTTC
v_gene: TRBV11-1; abundance: once; d_gene: TRBD1; j_gene: TRBJ1-2; CDR3aa: CASSTGQGFYGYTF; CDR3nt: TGTGCCAGCAGCACGGGACAGGGGTTCTATGGCTACACCTTC
v_gene: TRBV19; abundance: NA; d_gene: NA; j_gene: TRBJ1-2; CDR3aa: CASTDRNLHTF; CDR3nt: TGTGCCAGTACGGACAGAAATTTACACACCTTC
v_gene: TRBV12-3/TRBV12-4; abundance: NA; d_gene: NA; j_gene: TRBJ1-1; CDR3aa: CASSRRGGTEAFF; CDR3nt: TGTGCCAGCAGCCGGCGGGGGGGTACTGAAGCTTTCTTT
v_gene: TRBV5-4; abundance: once; d_gene: NA; j_gene: TRBJ2-2; CDR3aa: CASSWRADTGELFF; CDR3nt: TGTGCCAGCAGCTGGCGAGCGGACACCGGGGAGCTGTTTTTT
v_gene: TRBV20-1; abundance: NA; d_gene: TRBD1; j_gene: TRBJ1-1; CDR3aa: CSAKTGGPMNTEAFF; CDR3nt: TGCAGCGCAAAGACAGGGGGCCCTATGAACACTGAAGCTTTCTTT
v_gene: TRBV5-1; abundance: NA; d_gene: NA; j_gene: TRBJ2-1; CDR3aa: CASSFQRYEQFF; CDR3nt: TGCGCCAGCAGCTTCCAGCGATATGAGCAGTTCTTC
v_gene: TRBV19; abundance: once; d_gene: NA; j_gene: TRBJ2-3; CDR3aa: CASSIFLSSTDTQYF; CDR3nt: TGTGCCAGTAGTATCTTCCTCTCTAGCACAGATACGCAGTATTTT
v_gene: TRBV7-2; abundance: NA; d_gene: NA; j_gene: TRBJ1-1; CDR3aa: CASSLGDRRNTEAFF; CDR3nt: TGTGCCAGCAGCTTAGGAGACAGGAGGAACACTGAAGCTTTCTTT
v_gene: TRBV15; abundance: NA; d_gene: NA; j_gene: TRBJ1-5; CDR3aa: CATSRDFGGQVNQHF; CDR3nt: TGTGCCACCAGCAGAGATTTTGGAGGGCAGGTGAACCAGCATTTT
v_gene: TRBV9; abundance: NA; d_gene: NA; j_gene: TRBJ1-4; CDR3aa: CASTRGSAATNEKLFF; CDR3nt: TGTGCCAGCACCAGGGGCAGTGCCGCAACTAATGAAAAACTGTTTTTT
v_gene: TRBV11-2; abundance: NA; d_gene: TRBD2; j_gene: TRBJ2-3; CDR3aa: CASSSQGLAGGSTDTQYF; CDR3nt: TGTGCCAGCAGCTCACAGGGACTAGCGGGAGGGAGCACAGATACGCAGTATTTT
v_gene: TRBV3-1; abundance: NA; d_gene: NA; j_gene: TRBJ1-1; CDR3aa: CASSPRDQGAAPDFF; CDR3nt: TGTGCCAGCAGCCCACGCGACCAGGGTGCAGCCCCAGATTTCTTT
v_gene: TRBV7-9; abundance: NA; d_gene: NA; j_gene: TRBJ2-7; CDR3aa: CASSGGSSEVYEQYF; CDR3nt: TGTGCCAGCAGCGGTGGGTCATCCGAGGTCTACGAGCAGTACTTC
v_gene: TRBV9; abundance: NA; d_gene: NA; j_gene: TRBJ2-2; CDR3aa: CASSVALVGELFF; CDR3nt: TGTGCCAGCAGCGTAGCTCTCGTCGGGGAGCTGTTTTTT
v_gene: TRBV5-4; abundance: NA; d_gene: NA; j_gene: TRBJ2-1; CDR3aa: CASSSKGTNNEQFF; CDR3nt: TGTGCCAGCAGCTCAAAGGGGACCAACAATGAGCAGTTCTTC
v_gene: TRBV7-9; abundance: NA; d_gene: TRBD1; j_gene: TRBJ2-5; CDR3aa: CASSLSGTGAETQYF; CDR3nt: TGTGCCAGCAGCCTCTCCGGGACAGGGGCAGAGACCCAGTACTTC
v_gene: TRBV30; abundance: NA; d_gene: TRBD1; j_gene: TRBJ2-7; CDR3aa: CAWSPGQGYEQYF; CDR3nt: TGTGCCTGGAGTCCGGGACAGGGCTACGAGCAGTACTTC
v_gene: TRBV4-1; abundance: NA; d_gene: TRBD2; j_gene: TRBJ2-7; CDR3aa: CASSQEKRGTSASYEQYF; CDR3nt: TGCGCCAGCAGCCAAGAAAAGAGGGGGACTAGCGCATCCTACGAGCAGTACTTC
v_gene: TRBV28; abundance: NA; d_gene: NA; j_gene: TRBJ2-5; CDR3aa: CASRRAAGLGVETQYF; CDR3nt: TGTGCCAGCAGACGTGCCGCGGGGCTGGGTGTAGAGACCCAGTACTTC
v_gene: TRBV18; abundance: NA; d_gene: TRBD1; j_gene: TRBJ2-7; CDR3aa: CASSQPGQGGYEQYF; CDR3nt: TGTGCCAGCTCACAACCGGGACAGGGAGGTTACGAGCAGTACTTC
v_gene: TRBV14; abundance: NA; d_gene: NA; j_gene: TRBJ2-5; CDR3aa: CASSHVRGETQYF; CDR3nt: TGTGCCAGCAGCCATGTTAGGGGGGAGACCCAGTACTTC
v_gene: TRBV25-1; abundance: NA; d_gene: TRBD1; j_gene: TRBJ1-5; CDR3aa: CASRDRGPGQPQHF; CDR3nt: TGTGCCAGCAGGGACAGGGGACCTGGTCAGCCCCAGCATTTT
v_gene: TRBV3-1; abundance: NA; d_gene: TRBD1; j_gene: TRBJ1-2; CDR3aa: CASSQGTGVLGYTF; CDR3nt: TGTGCCAGCAGCCAAGGGACAGGGGTTCTCGGCTACACCTTC
v_gene: TRBV10-3; abundance: NA; d_gene: TRBD2; j_gene: TRBJ2-1; CDR3aa: CAISATSESYNEQFF; CDR3nt: TGTGCCATCAGTGCAACTAGCGAGAGCTACAATGAGCAGTTCTTC
v_gene: TRBV23-1; abundance: NA; d_gene: TRBD2; j_gene: TRBJ2-2; CDR3aa: CASRGLAGASGELFF; CDR3nt: TGCGCCAGCAGGGGACTAGCGGGAGCGTCCGGGGAGCTGTTTTTT